This T cell receptor beta chain was obtained from a study of blood T cell repertoires in COVID-19. Study details: COVID-19 samples from acute and convalescent phases originated in the United States, Italy and Spain. T cells, B-cell-depleted T cells, or PBMCs provided the cDNA or gDNA that served as material.

Only one count was recorded for this clone. This CDR3 comprises 14 residues. The germline gives CDR1 MDHEN, CDR2 SYDVKM. Between the trimmed V and J ends, which lost 1 base and 6 bases, there was a span of 12 bases. Patients from Seattle were sampled longitudinally, starting during active infection. Authors' analysis steps: Amplification of reference gene primers was used by the study to estimate nucleated cell counts. The repertoire was sequenced with immunoSEQ multiplex PCR; TCRdb's copy has only in-frame clones and lacks some. Clone size and V and J calls were adopted from that table, with D and trimming inferred from the DNA. In the table there are 75,000 to 90,000 clones, 90% of which are singletons.

Sequencing was performed on peripheral blood. The sequence came from a young man with COVID-19, enrolled during active disease. V usage is TRBV28 and J usage is TRBJ1-2; D unclear. CDR3 protein: CASSLFQVSNGYTF. The CDR3 bases are TGTGCCAGCAGTTTATTCCAGGTATCAAATGGCTACACCTTC.